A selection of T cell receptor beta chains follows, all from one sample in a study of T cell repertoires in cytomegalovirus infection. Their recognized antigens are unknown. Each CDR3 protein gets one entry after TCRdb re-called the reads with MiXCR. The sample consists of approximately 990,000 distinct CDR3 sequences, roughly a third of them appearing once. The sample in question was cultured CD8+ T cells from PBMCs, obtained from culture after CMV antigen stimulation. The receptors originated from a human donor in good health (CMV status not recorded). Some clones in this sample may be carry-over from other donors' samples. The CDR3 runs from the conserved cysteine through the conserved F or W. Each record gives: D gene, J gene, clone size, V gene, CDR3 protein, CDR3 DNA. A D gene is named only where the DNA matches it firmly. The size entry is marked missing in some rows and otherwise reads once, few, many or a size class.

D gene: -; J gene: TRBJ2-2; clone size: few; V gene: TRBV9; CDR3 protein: CASSVGSGELFF; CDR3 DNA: TGTGCCAGCAGCGTAGGGTCCGGGGAGCTGTTTTTT
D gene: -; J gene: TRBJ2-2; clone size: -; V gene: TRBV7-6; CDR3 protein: CASSLEPGGTGELFF; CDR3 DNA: TGTGCCAGCAGCTTAGAGCCCGGAGGCACCGGGGAGCTGTTTTTT
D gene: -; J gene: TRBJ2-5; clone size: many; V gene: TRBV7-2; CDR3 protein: CASSLVSVGYQETQYF; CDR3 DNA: TGTGCCAGCAGCTTAGTTTCGGTGGGGTACCAAGAGACCCAGTACTTC
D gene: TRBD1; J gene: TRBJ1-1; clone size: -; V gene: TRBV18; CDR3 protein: CASSQLLRGLLVLGNTEAFF; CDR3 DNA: TGTGCCAGCTCACAACTTCTCAGGGGGCTGTTGGTTTTGGGGAACACTGAAGCTTTCTTT
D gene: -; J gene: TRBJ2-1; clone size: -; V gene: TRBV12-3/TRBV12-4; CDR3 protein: CASSPPIGKRSSYNEQFF; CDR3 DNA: TGTGCCAGCAGTCCCCCAATAGGGAAGAGAAGCTCCTACAATGAGCAGTTCTTC
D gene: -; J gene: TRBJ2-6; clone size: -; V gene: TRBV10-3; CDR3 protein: CAISDGGSGTNVLTF; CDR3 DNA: TGTGCCATCAGTGATGGAGGGTCTGGGACCAACGTCCTGACTTTC
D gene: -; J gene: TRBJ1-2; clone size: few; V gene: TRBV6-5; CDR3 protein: CASSPIVGGSNYGYTF; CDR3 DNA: TGTGCCAGCAGCCCGATAGTTGGGGGTAGCAACTATGGCTACACCTTC
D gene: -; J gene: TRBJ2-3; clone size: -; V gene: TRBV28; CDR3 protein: CASSHGGSSTDTQYF; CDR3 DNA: TGTGCCAGCAGTCACGGGGGTTCCTCCACAGATACGCAGTATTTT
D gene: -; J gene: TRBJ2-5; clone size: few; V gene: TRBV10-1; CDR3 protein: CASSEGTYQETQYF; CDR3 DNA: TGCGCCAGCAGTGAGGGGACTTACCAAGAGACCCAGTACTTC
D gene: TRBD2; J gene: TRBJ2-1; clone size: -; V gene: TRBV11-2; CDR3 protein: CASSLVPSGDLPGGQFF; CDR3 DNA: TGTGCCAGCAGCTTAGTCCCTAGCGGGGATTTACCCGGCGGGCAGTTCTTC
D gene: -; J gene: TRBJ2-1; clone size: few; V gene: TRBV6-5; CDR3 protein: CASSYGGEPNNEQFF; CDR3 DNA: TGTGCCAGCAGTTACGGGGGTGAACCCAACAATGAGCAGTTCTTC
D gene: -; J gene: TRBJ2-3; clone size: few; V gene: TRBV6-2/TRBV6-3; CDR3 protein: CASSYERNKGTDTQYF; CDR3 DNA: TGTGCCAGCAGTTACGAAAGGAACAAAGGCACAGATACGCAGTATTTT
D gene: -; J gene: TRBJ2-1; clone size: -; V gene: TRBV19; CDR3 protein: CASSIISRHYNEQFF; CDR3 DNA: TGTGCCAGTAGTATTATTAGTCGGCACTACAATGAGCAGTTCTTC
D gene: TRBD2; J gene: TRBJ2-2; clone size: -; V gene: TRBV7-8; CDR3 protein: CASSPMGLGVDIGELFF; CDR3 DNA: TGTGCCAGCAGCCCTATGGGACTAGGTGTAGACATCGGGGAGCTGTTTTTT
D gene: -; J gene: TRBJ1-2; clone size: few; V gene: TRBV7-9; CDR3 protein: CASSSPLIRTKNYGYTF; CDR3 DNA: TGTGCCAGCAGCTCCCCATTAATTCGTACGAAGAACTATGGCTACACCTTC
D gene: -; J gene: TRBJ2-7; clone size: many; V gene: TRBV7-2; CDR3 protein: CASSLGGWGANEQYF; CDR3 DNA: TGTGCCAGCAGCTTAGGTGGGTGGGGGGCAAACGAGCAGTACTTC
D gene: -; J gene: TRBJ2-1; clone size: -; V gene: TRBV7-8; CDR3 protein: CASSLKGASEQFF; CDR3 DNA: TGTGCCAGCAGCTTGAAGGGAGCTTCTGAGCAGTTCTTC
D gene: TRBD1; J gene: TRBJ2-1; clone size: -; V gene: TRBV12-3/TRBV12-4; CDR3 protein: CASSRQGAVEQFF; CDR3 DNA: TGTGCCAGCAGCAGACAGGGGGCGGTTGAGCAGTTCTTC
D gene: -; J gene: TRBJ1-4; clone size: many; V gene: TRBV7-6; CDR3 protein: CASSTAPEEDEKLFF; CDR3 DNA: TGTGCCAGCAGCACGGCTCCGGAGGAAGATGAAAAACTGTTTTTT